This T cell receptor (beta chain) derives from a study of T cell clonotyping in hematopoietic cell transplantation. Study-level results: Cells were unsorted, so CD4 and CD8 contributions were not separated. Pathologically expanded recipient clonotypes increased progressively from day 30 to day 180 as diversity fell.

Deletions cut 6 bases from V and 0 bases from J, with 10 bases between. This CDR3 region has 14 residues. The V gene's germline CDR1 is PRHDT and CDR2 FYEKMQ (reference sequence). Clones were sequenced by immunoSEQ multiplex PCR, and TCRdb holds only the in-frame ones, with some missing. The sample contains more than 55,000 clones, about 94% of which appear only once. This clone was recorded once. Antigen specificity is unknown. This clonotype was sampled from a man in his fifties in good health. Some clones in this sample may be carry-over from other donors' samples. V and J are TRBV13 and TRBJ2-3; D might be TRBD1 or TRBD2, each matching 5 bases. Sequenced sample: peripheral blood mononuclear cells. CDR3 amino acids: CASSFRGSTDTQYF. The CDR3 nucleotides read TGTGCCAGCAGTTTCCGGGGCAGCACAGATACGCAGTATTTT.